This T cell receptor (beta chain) is drawn from a study of blood T cells in healthy people across ages. Per the germline V gene, CDR1 is MDHEN and CDR2 is SYDVKM. V lost 6 bases and J 7 bases, leaving 7 bases between the germline ends. This CDR3 region has 11 residues. Combining a sample-barcoded 5' primer with a J-beta primer mix, a second PCR ran for about 7 to 11 cycles. TCRdb itself ran the 5' RACE reads through MiXCR, one entry per CDR3 protein. Of more than 650,000 distinct CDR3 sequences listed, approximately 22% are singletons. J is TRBJ1-5 and V is TRBV28; maybe TRBD1 (5 bases). The source material was blood. The sequence was collected from an older man in good health. CDR3 in amino acids: CASRGGQPQHF. CDR3 nucleotides: TGTGCCAGCAGGGGGGGGCAGCCCCAGCATTTT.